The 32 T cell receptor beta chains presented below share a single source sample, sequenced in a study of identical twins. TCRdb re-called the 5' RACE reads through MiXCR, storing one row per CDR3 protein. The sample records hundreds of thousands of distinct CDR3 sequences, more than 6.5% being singletons. These sequences were also reported in another study, on yellow fever vaccine responses in identical twins.

The sample comprised memory (CD45RO+) T cells sorted from blood. All receptors derive from a woman aged 18 to 35 in good health.

The table lists this clonotype with many counts. The genes are TRBV11-3 and TRBJ2-3, with TRBD1 matching 8 bases. Germline V gives CDR1 SGHNT, CDR2 YENEEA. There are 16 residues in the CDR3. After removal of 6 bases from V and 3 bases from J, the junction contained 11 bases not matched to a gene. The CDR3 sequence: CASSLQGDQRTDTQYF. The CDR3 DNA sequence: TGTGCCAGCAGTTTACAGGGGGACCAGCGTACAGATACGCAGTATTTT.

J is TRBJ2-3 and V is TRBV2; D not resolved. The CDR3 is made up of 11 amino acids. The germline V gene encodes CDR1 SNHLY and CDR2 FYNNEI. The V gene lost 10 bases and the J gene lost 3 bases, with 8 bases spanning the gap. CDR3 in DNA: TGTGCCACCGCGATAACAGATACGCAGTATTTT. Translating gives CATAITDTQYF.

This clonotype was detected a few times. In nucleotides, the CDR3 is TGTGCCAGCAGCCCCGACGGGGAGCAGTACTTC. It yields the protein CASSPDGEQYF. The chain combines TRBV2 with TRBJ2-7; D is uncertain. The CDR3 is 11 residues long. Germline assignment: CDR1 SNHLY and CDR2 FYNNEI. The germline V and J ends were trimmed by 6 bases and 7 bases, with 10 bases remaining between them.

The table lists this clonotype with a few counts. V is TRBV3-1 and J is TRBJ2-1; weak D call: TRBD1 (6 bases). CDR3 length: 13 residues. CDR1 and CDR2 from the germline V gene are LGHDT and YNNKEL (reference sequence). The ends were cut back, 2 bases at V and 5 bases at J, with 7 bases in the middle. CDR3 loop: CASSQRQDNEQFF. CDR3 in DNA: TGTGCCAGCAGCCAAAGACAGGACAATGAGCAGTTCTTC.

V usage is TRBV14 and J usage is TRBJ2-1; D perhaps matches TRBD2 (7 bases). V was cut by 1 base and J by 7 bases, with 14 bases left in between. This CDR3 comprises 15 residues. The germline gives CDR1 SGHDN, CDR2 FVKESK. This CDR3 reads CASSQGGGRRNEQFF. The CDR3 nucleotides are TGTGCCAGCAGCCAAGGGGGGGGCAGGAGGAATGAGCAGTTCTTC. The complete variable domain, with remaining parts taken from reference TRBV14 and TRBJ2-1, reads EAGVTQFPSHSVIEKGQTVTLRCDPISGHDNLYWYRRVMGKEIKFLLHFVKESKQDESGMPNNRFLAERTGGTYSTLKVQPAELEDSGVYFCASSQGGGRRNEQFFGPGTRLTVL.

This clonotype has a handful of counts. The V gene is TRBV20-1, the J gene TRBJ2-7, with 11 bases matching TRBD1. The J segment lost 3 bases and the V segment lost 4 bases, leaving 8 bases of the junction unmatched. This CDR3 has 15 residues. The germline V gene encodes CDR1 DFQATT and CDR2 SNEGSKA (reference sequence). CDR3 DNA: TGCAGTGCTACTAGGGGGACAGGGGGTCGCTACGAGCAGTACTTC. Its protein product is CSATRGTGGRYEQYF.

This clonotype was found a few times. This rearrangement joins TRBV30 to TRBJ2-1; 14 bases are a match to TRBD2. The CDR3 is made up of 18 amino acids. J was trimmed by 4 bases and V by 0 bases; bases with no gene match: 8. Germline loops: CDR1 GTSNPN, CDR2 SVGIG (reference sequence). This CDR3 reads CAWSVRLAGGPGYNEQFF. The CDR3 DNA reads TGTGCCTGGAGTGTGCGACTAGCGGGAGGGCCTGGTTACAATGAGCAGTTCTTC.

The chain joins TRBV6-5 to TRBJ2-7, with 11 bases fitting TRBD2. J was trimmed by 4 bases and V by 2 bases; bases with no gene match: 7. Looked up from germline, CDR1 is MNHEY and CDR2 is SVGAGI. CDR3 length: 16 residues. The CDR3 loop is CASSYTRLAGSYEQYF. The CDR3 DNA reads TGTGCCAGCAGTTACACGAGACTAGCGGGGTCTTACGAGCAGTACTTC.

This clonotype was counted between two and nine times. The rearrangement uses TRBV5-1 and TRBJ2-1, with 7 bases that match TRBD2. The CDR3 consists of 15 residues. With V trimmed by 4 bases and J by 2 bases, 6 bases remained unmatched. The germline CDR1 and CDR2 sequences are SGHRS and YFSETQ. CDR3 bases: TGCGCCAGCAGCCACACTAGCGCAGCCTACAATGAGCAGTTCTTC. This translates into CASSHTSAAYNEQFF.

Worth noting for this clonotype: A read error is possible here, since a much larger clone lies one base away. The chain uses TRBV9 and TRBJ2-1; a weak D match, TRBD1 (6 bases). The CDR3 covers 13 residues. V dropped 0 bases and J dropped 13 bases, with 14 bases sitting between them. Germline V gene lookup returns CDR1 SGDLS and CDR2 YYNGEE. CDR3 loop: CASSVGKRDKQFF. Written as DNA, the CDR3 is TGTGCCAGCAGCGTAGGGAAACGGGACAAACAGTTCTTC. Supplemented by reference TRBV9 and TRBJ2-1, the full variable domain reads DSGVTQTPKHLITATGQRVTLRCSPRSGDLSVYWYQQSLDQGLQFLIQYYNGEERAKGNILERFSAQQFPDLHSELNLSSLELGDSALYFCASSVGKRDKQFFGPGTRLTVL.

This clonotype showed up many times. V and J are TRBV20-1 and TRBJ2-3, with 10 bases lining up with TRBD2. With 0 bases clipped from V and 4 bases from J, the junction kept 4 bases outside the gene matches. Germline assignment: CDR1 DFQATT and CDR2 SNEGSKA (reference sequence). CDR3 length equals 15 residues. The CDR3 is CSARDASGSADTQYF. The DNA for the CDR3 is TGCAGTGCTAGAGATGCTAGCGGGAGCGCAGATACGCAGTATTTT.

This clonotype came up many times. This chain joins TRBV10-3 and TRBJ1-5; D is undetermined. V lost 6 bases to trimming and J lost 10 bases, with 13 bases between them. This CDR3 has 12 amino acids. Per germline, CDR1 ENHRY and CDR2 SYGVKD. CDR3 coding DNA: TGTGCCATCAGGGAGACCTCCGGTCCCCAGCATTTT. It is translated as CAIRETSGPQHF.

This clonotype was recorded at least ten times. The V call is TRBV18, the J call TRBJ2-3, with TRBD1 matching over 8 bases. CDR1 KGHSH and CDR2 LQKENI come from the germline V gene. The CDR3 is made up of 15 amino acids. Trimming at V came to 6 bases and at J to 3 bases, leaving 8 bases not matched to a gene. The CDR3 DNA follows: TGTGCCAGCTCCTTTGGACAGGGTAGGACAGATACGCAGTATTTT. Protein sequence: CASSFGQGRTDTQYF. Variable domain in full (rest from reference TRBV18 and TRBJ2-3): NAGVMQNPRHLVRRRGQEARLRCSPMKGHSHVYWYRQLPEEGLKFMVYLQKENIIDESGMPKERFSAEFPKEGPSILRIQQVVRGDSAAYFCASSFGQGRTDTQYFGPGTRLTVL.

This clonotype has only a few counts. The gene calls are TRBV14 and TRBJ2-7, with D possibly being TRBD1 (6 bases). The germline V gene has CDR1 SGHDN and CDR2 FVKESK. The CDR3 contains 14 residues. V shed 1 base and J shed 6 bases, with 13 bases lying between them. For the CDR3, the DNA is TGTGCCAGCAGCCAAGTAGGGCAGGGGAGCGAGCAGTACTTC. This sequence encodes CASSQVGQGSEQYF.

This rearrangement joins TRBV6-1 to TRBJ2-7; either TRBD1 or TRBD2 may fit D (5 bases each). CDR3 size: 14 residues. Germline V lookup: CDR1 MNHNS, CDR2 SASEGT. V was trimmed by 7 bases and J by 2 bases, leaving 15 bases between them. The CDR3 sequence: CASTRGSSTYEQYF. As DNA, the CDR3 is TGTGCCAGCACTCGGGGCAGCTCCACCTACGAGCAGTACTTC.

This clonotype was seen at least ten times. This chain connects TRBV5-6 to TRBJ1-1; 7 nucleotides line up with TRBD1. V gave up 4 bases and J gave up 1 base; unmatched junction bases: 7. CDR1 is SGHDT and CDR2 is YYEEEE in the germline V gene. The CDR3 covers 15 residues. CDR3 loop: CASSGGTVRNTEAFF. In nucleotides, the CDR3 is TGTGCCAGCAGCGGAGGGACAGTTCGGAACACTGAAGCTTTCTTT.

The V call is TRBV6-1, the J call TRBJ2-3, with D possibly matching TRBD1 (7 bases). The V and J ends lost 6 bases and 0 bases respectively, with 19 bases between them. Germline CDR1 MNHNS, CDR2 SASEGT. The CDR3 sequence is 17 residues long. CDR3 region: CASRSAGQMYSTDTQYF. CDR3 bases: TGTGCCAGCAGATCCGCGGGACAGATGTATAGCACAGATACGCAGTATTTT.

The chain has TRBV10-1 and TRBJ2-7; D is undetermined. The CDR3 is 13 residues long. Trimming took off 4 bases at V and 0 bases at J, with 7 bases between the two ends. CDR1 and CDR2 from the germline V gene are WNHNN and SYGVQD (reference sequence). CDR3 DNA: TGCGCCAGCAGTGTAGGCGCCTCCTACGAGCAGTACTTC. Amino acid sequence: CASSVGASYEQYF.

The CDR3 spells CASRDRLAVYEQYF. In DNA form, the CDR3 reads TGTGCCAGCAGGGACCGGCTAGCGGTATACGAGCAGTACTTC. The genes are TRBV6-2 or TRBV6-3 and TRBJ2-7, with 7 nucleotides matching TRBD2. V dropped 6 bases and J dropped 4; count of bases not matched to a gene: 9. Germline V gene lookup returns CDR1 MNHEY and CDR2 SVGEGT. The CDR3 has 14 amino acids.

This clonotype came up many times. The chain joins TRBV12-3 or TRBV12-4 to TRBJ1-6; TRBD1 aligns across 10 bases. J lost 7 bases, V lost 5 bases, and 2 bases had no gene match. The CDR3 length is 14 residues. In DNA form, the CDR3 reads TGTGCCAGCAGTGGACAGGGGGGAAATTCACCCCTCCACTTT. It yields the protein CASSGQGGNSPLHF.

This clonotype was observed a handful of times. The CDR3, as DNA: TGTGCCAGCTGGTATTGGGGTAGCGGGAGAGTCTCCTACAATGAGCAGTTCTTC. It is translated as CASWYWGSGRVSYNEQFF. The chain combines TRBV11-1 with TRBJ2-1, with 9 bases that match TRBD2. V shed 8 bases, J shed 0 bases, and the junction held 14 bases outside the gene matches. Germline CDR1 SGHAT, CDR2 FQDESV (reference sequence). The CDR3 runs 18 residues.

The gene calls are TRBV11-2 and TRBJ2-2; D unclear. The CDR3 runs 12 residues. Per the germline V gene, CDR1 is SGHAT and CDR2 is FQNNGV. Trimming took off 5 bases at V and 9 bases at J, with 10 bases between the two ends. For the CDR3, the DNA is TGTGCCAGCAGCCCCTGGGGAAGGGAGCTGTTTTTT. It is translated as CASSPWGRELFF.

At least ten counts were recorded for this clonotype. The rearrangement joins TRBV9 to TRBJ2-1; 13 bases agree with TRBD2. CDR3 length: 17 residues. The junction had 10 bases not matched to a gene; V was cut back by 4 bases and J by 6 bases. Germline CDR1 and CDR2: SGDLS and YYNGEE. The CDR3 loop reads CASSPWTSGGKSNEQFF. The CDR3 nucleotides are TGTGCCAGCAGCCCGTGGACTAGCGGGGGTAAATCCAATGAGCAGTTCTTC. Together with reference TRBV9 and TRBJ2-1, the CDR3 gives the full variable domain: DSGVTQTPKHLITATGQRVTLRCSPRSGDLSVYWYQQSLDQGLQFLIQYYNGEERAKGNILERFSAQQFPDLHSELNLSSLELGDSALYFCASSPWTSGGKSNEQFFGPGTRLTVL.

The V call is TRBV28, the J call TRBJ1-4, with D uncertain. CDR1 and CDR2 (germline): MDHEN, SYDVKM. The CDR3 extends over 12 amino acids. Trimming took off 5 bases at V and 5 bases at J, with 6 bases between the two ends. For the CDR3, the DNA is TGTGCCAGCAGTCCAAGCAATGAAAAACTGTTTTTT. Its protein product is CASSPSNEKLFF.

The V and J genes are TRBV28 and TRBJ1-4, with D unresolved. V was trimmed by 5 bases and J by 8 bases, leaving 21 bases between them. The CDR3 has 16 residues. CDR1 is MDHEN and CDR2 is SYDVKM in the germline V gene. CDR3 in amino acids: CASSTTGIIVSEKLFF. The CDR3 nucleotides are TGTGCCAGCAGTACAACCGGGATTATCGTCTCCGAAAAACTGTTTTTT.

This clonotype was seen repeatedly, ten times or more. The rearrangement uses TRBV5-1 and TRBJ2-5; 9 bases map to TRBD1. This CDR3 comprises 16 residues. Trimming at V came to 4 bases and at J to 1 base, leaving 8 bases not matched to a gene. The germline V gene encodes CDR1 SGHRS and CDR2 YFSETQ. The CDR3: CASSRGDRESQETQYF. The CDR3 bases are TGCGCCAGCAGCAGGGGGGACAGGGAGAGCCAAGAGACCCAGTACTTC. Full variable domain (missing parts from reference TRBV5-1 and TRBJ2-5): KAGVTQTPRYLIKTRGQQVTLSCSPISGHRSVSWYQQTPGQGLQFLFEYFSETQRNKGNFPGRFSGRQFSNSRSEMNVSTLELGDSALYLCASSRGDRESQETQYFGPGTRLLVL.

This clonotype was observed at least ten times. The chain is built from TRBV7-2 and TRBJ2-7; no definite D call. The germline V and J ends were trimmed by 4 bases and 0 bases, with 7 bases remaining between them. This CDR3 is built from 13 residues. The germline gives CDR1 SGHTA, CDR2 FQGNSA. The CDR3 sequence: CASSYAVSYEQYF. The CDR3, as DNA: TGTGCCAGCAGCTATGCTGTCTCCTACGAGCAGTACTTC.

The chain is built from TRBV28 and TRBJ2-4, with D perhaps TRBD1 (5 bases). This CDR3 has 16 residues. CDR1 is MDHEN, CDR2 SYDVKM, per germline. V was pared by 3 bases and J by 0 bases, with 12 bases between. CDR3 in amino acids: CASSLEGAAAKNIQYF. The CDR3 DNA is TGTGCCAGCAGTTTGGAAGGGGCGGCAGCCAAAAACATTCAGTACTTC.

This clonotype showed up just a few times. This chain joins TRBV29-1 and TRBJ2-5; D unclear. V lost 4 bases and J lost 2, with 8 bases in between. This CDR3 has 12 amino acids. Germline CDR1 and CDR2: SQVTM and ANQGSEA. The chain's CDR3 is CSVGSEQETQYF. As DNA, the CDR3 is TGCAGCGTTGGGTCGGAACAAGAGACCCAGTACTTC. The full variable domain, completed using reference TRBV29-1 and TRBJ2-5, is SAVISQKPSRDICQRGTSLTIQCQVDSQVTMMFWYRQQPGQSLTLIATANQGSEATYESGFVIDKFPISRPNLTFSTLTVSNMSPEDSSIYLCSVGSEQETQYFGPGTRLLVL.

The chain carries TRBV6-1 and TRBJ2-5; 7 positions match TRBD1. Germline V gene data show CDR1 as MNHNS and CDR2 as SASEGT. CDR3 length: 14 residues. With V trimmed by 0 bases and J by 6 bases, 4 bases remained unmatched. This CDR3 is CASSEAGQEQTQYF. CDR3 nucleotides: TGTGCCAGCAGTGAAGCCGGACAGGAACAGACCCAGTACTTC.

The gene calls are TRBV27 and TRBJ1-2; a weak D match, TRBD1 (6 bases). The CDR3 loop spans 13 amino acids. Germline loops: CDR1 MNHEY, CDR2 SMNVEV (reference sequence). Trimming removed 4 bases at V and 6 bases at J, with 12 bases between. The CDR3 coding sequence is TGTGCCAGCAGTTCAACAGGGTATCATGGCTACACCTTC. It codes for CASSSTGYHGYTF.

This clonotype was counted between two and nine times. The chain is built from TRBV7-9 and TRBJ2-3; either TRBD1 or TRBD2 may fit D (5 bases each). Germline assignment: CDR1 SEHNR and CDR2 FQNEAQ (reference sequence). V was shortened by 5 bases and J by 2 bases, with 17 bases between the two germline ends. This CDR3 has 16 residues. In DNA form, the CDR3 reads TGTGCCAGCAGCAACCGGGACCCAGCATTCACAGATACGCAGTATTTT. Translated: CASSNRDPAFTDTQYF.